The following is a T cell receptor beta chain sequence with its context. Antigen unknown. Per germline, CDR1 LNHDA and CDR2 SQIVND (reference sequence). The V end lost 2 bases, the J end lost 4 bases, and 11 bases lay between the germline ends. The CDR3 has 15 residues. TCRdb keeps only in-frame clones here, not all; method: immunoSEQ multiplex PCR. Of 11,000 to 15,000 clones detected, around two thirds appear once; the ten largest clones hold over 7.5%. The entry originates in a study of T cell clonotyping in hematopoietic cell transplantation. Study-wide results and limits: At the given depth, recipient repertoires were over 95% de novo clonotypes. After transplant, recipient diversity fell while pathologically expanded clonotypes grew through day 180.

The chain combines TRBV19 with TRBJ2-2; D is undetermined. The sequencing input was PBMCs. The clonotype comes from a human donor who either received an allogeneic hematopoietic cell transplant for a myeloid malignancy or was a related donor (not recorded which). Some clones in this sample may be carry-over from other donors' samples. CDR3 loop: CASSITSSPTGELFF. CDR3 nucleotides: TGTGCCAGTAGTATAACCAGTTCCCCCACCGGGGAGCTGTTTTTT.